This entry lists 23 T cell receptor beta chains sequenced from one sample in a study of early T cells in non-severe SARS-CoV-2 infection. TCRdb ran MiXCR on the 5' RACE reads and lists one entry per CDR3 protein. The repertoire includes fewer than 65,000 distinct CDR3 sequences, roughly 8.8% of them detected once, and less than 1.5% sits in the top ten. Sequenced input: whole blood. These receptor sequences come from an adult who was a healthcare worker with PCR-confirmed SARS-CoV-2 infection or an uninfected control (not recorded which).

The V gene is TRBV20-1, the J gene TRBJ1-1; D is undetermined. V lost 0 bases, J lost 1 base, and 12 bases lay in between. The germline V gene has CDR1 DFQATT and CDR2 SNEGSKA (reference sequence). The CDR3 length is 15 residues. CDR3 sequence reads: CSARDTATKNTEAFF. CDR3 nucleotides: TGCAGTGCTAGAGATACTGCGACAAAGAACACTGAAGCTTTCTTT.

This clonotype turned up a few times. The chain employs TRBV19 and TRBJ2-1; D is uncertain. Trimming pared 3 bases from V and 6 bases from J, leaving 12 bases between. CDR3 length: 14 residues. CDR1 and CDR2 (germline): LNHDA, SQIVND (reference sequence). The CDR3 coding sequence is TGTGCCAGTAGTATGACCGGCCCTACCAATGAGCAGTTCTTC. Translated, it gives CASSMTGPTNEQFF.

V is TRBV20-1 and J is TRBJ2-3; D not resolved. The CDR3 is 14 amino acids. V was pared by 6 bases and J by 0 bases, with 13 bases between. Germline lookup yields CDR1 DFQATT and CDR2 SNEGSKA (reference sequence). The CDR3: CSAPEPWSTDTQYF. CDR3 DNA sequence: TGCAGTGCCCCAGAGCCATGGAGCACAGATACGCAGTATTTT.

This clonotype is labeled medium-sized. V usage is TRBV20-1 and J usage is TRBJ1-4; TRBD1 might be the D (5 bases). Germline loops: CDR1 DFQATT, CDR2 SNEGSKA (reference sequence). Trimming took off 6 bases at V and 6 bases at J, with 20 bases between the two ends. This CDR3 has 15 residues. The chain's CDR3 is CSAGDSVGIYEKLFF. The CDR3 DNA reads as TGCAGTGCCGGAGACAGCGTGGGGATTTATGAAAAACTGTTTTTT.

This clonotype has ten or more counts. The rearrangement links TRBV6-5 to TRBJ2-6, with 7 bases aligning to TRBD1. This CDR3 contains 17 residues. Germline lookup yields CDR1 MNHEY and CDR2 SVGAGI. V shed 9 bases, J shed 0 bases, and the junction held 11 bases outside the gene matches. CDR3 nucleotides: TGTGCCAGTGCCAGACAGGGTAGCAGCTCTGGGGCCAACGTCCTGACTTTC. Amino acid sequence: CASARQGSSSGANVLTF.

This chain joins TRBV27 and TRBJ1-5; TRBD1 aligns across 7 bases. Germline trimming cut 8 bases from V and 2 bases from J; bases unmatched to any gene: 9. The germline V gene encodes CDR1 MNHEY and CDR2 SMNVEV (reference sequence). CDR3 length: 15 residues. The CDR3 here is CASGETGKGNQPQHF. The CDR3 bases are TGTGCCAGCGGAGAGACAGGGAAGGGCAATCAGCCCCAGCATTTT.

This clonotype was found many times. The chain combines TRBV24-1 with TRBJ2-1; 10 bases are shared with TRBD2. CDR1 KGHDR and CDR2 SFDVKD come from the germline V gene. V gave up 1 base and J gave up 0 bases; unmatched junction bases: 8. The CDR3 runs 19 residues. CDR3 DNA: TGTGCCACCAGTGATTTTTCTTTCTCTAGCGGGGGCTCCTACAATGAGCAGTTCTTC. This sequence encodes CATSDFSFSSGGSYNEQFF.

This rearrangement joins TRBV20-1 to TRBJ2-5; 8 bases align to TRBD2. The CDR3 is 15 amino acids. V lost 1 base, J lost 7 bases, and 11 bases stayed unmatched. CDR1 DFQATT and CDR2 SNEGSKA come from the germline V gene (reference sequence). CDR3 sequence: CSARVSGALIGTQYF. The CDR3 DNA is TGCAGTGCTAGAGTTAGCGGGGCCCTAATAGGGACCCAGTACTTC.

The table lists this clonotype with many counts. V gene TRBV4-1 combines with J gene TRBJ1-2, with TRBD1 identical over 10 bases. CDR3 length equals 16 residues. With 0 bases clipped from V and 4 bases from J, the junction kept 5 bases outside the gene matches. Germline CDR1 and CDR2: MGHRA and YSYEKL. The DNA of the CDR3 is TGCGCCAGCAGCCAAGACCCGACAGGGGGCGGCTATGGCTACACCTTC. It is translated as CASSQDPTGGGYGYTF.

This clonotype was seen a handful of times. This chain's CDR3 is CASSEIHSATYEQYV. DNA for the CDR3: TGTGCCAGCAGTGAGATTCACAGCGCTACCTACGAGCAGTACGTC. The chain is built from TRBV6-4 and TRBJ2-7; D gene unclear. The CDR3 runs to 15 residues. Trimming shortened V by 3 bases and J by 2 bases, and 14 bases separated the two germline ends. Germline V gene data show CDR1 as MRHNA and CDR2 as SNTAGT.

The table lists this clonotype with many counts. The chain is built from TRBV30 and TRBJ1-5; D possibly corresponds to TRBD1 (5 bases). Trimming took off 2 bases at V and 4 bases at J, with 15 bases between the two ends. This CDR3 has 15 amino acids. Germline values: CDR1 GTSNPN, CDR2 SVGIG (reference sequence). Written as DNA, the CDR3 is TGTGCCTGGAGTAGGTCAGGGAACCTGAATCAGCCCCAGCATTTT. This gives the protein CAWSRSGNLNQPQHF. Together with reference TRBV30 and TRBJ1-5, the CDR3 gives the full variable domain: SQTIHQWPATLVQPVGSPLSLECTVEGTSNPNLYWYRQAAGRGLQLLFYSVGIGQISSEVPQNLSASRPQDRQFILSSKKLLLSDSGFYLCAWSRSGNLNQPQHFGDGTRLSIL.

This clonotype was seen a handful of times. The V and J genes are TRBV28 and TRBJ1-4, with TRBD1 matching over 9 bases. CDR1 MDHEN and CDR2 SYDVKM come from the germline V gene. The CDR3 covers 14 residues. V was clipped by 6 bases and J by 5 bases; unmatched bases: 4. The CDR3 nucleotides are TGTGCCAGCAGCGATGGGACAGGGAATGAAAAACTGTTTTTT. It yields the protein CASSDGTGNEKLFF.

In this sample, this clonotype turned up a few times. The chain uses TRBV30 and TRBJ2-3; TRBD2 aligns across 9 bases. Trimming removed 0 bases from V and 2 bases from J; junction bases left unmatched: 6. This CDR3 has 16 amino acids. The germline V gene has CDR1 GTSNPN and CDR2 SVGIG (reference sequence). The DNA for the CDR3 is TGTGCCTGGAGTGTCGGATTAGCGGGGGACACAGATACGCAGTATTTT. Protein product: CAWSVGLAGDTDTQYF.

This clonotype was picked up many times. This chain uses TRBV11-2 with TRBJ2-5, with 11 bases matching TRBD2. The CDR3 spans 15 residues. With V trimmed by 4 bases and J by 7 bases, 8 bases remained unmatched. Germline values: CDR1 SGHAT, CDR2 FQNNGV. The CDR3 coding sequence is TGTGCCAGCAGCTCGTTAGCGGGGGGGCCGGGGACCCAGTACTTC. Residues: CASSSLAGGPGTQYF. The whole variable domain, filled in from reference TRBV11-2 and TRBJ2-5, reads EAGVAQSPRYKIIEKRQSVAFWCNPISGHATLYWYQQILGQGPKLLIQFQNNGVVDDSQLPKDRFSAERLKGVDSTLKIQPAKLEDSAVYLCASSSLAGGPGTQYFGPGTRLLVL.

The chain links TRBV5-6 to TRBJ2-6; D remains unclear. The CDR3 is made up of 13 amino acids. CDR1 and CDR2 (germline): SGHDT, YYEEEE. The V end lost 6 bases, the J end lost 2 bases, and 6 bases lay between the germline ends. This chain's CDR3 is CASNQPGANVLTF. The CDR3, as DNA: TGTGCCAGCAACCAACCTGGGGCCAACGTCCTGACTTTC.

This clonotype was counted between two and nine times. The chain carries TRBV5-1 and TRBJ1-1; perhaps TRBD1 as D (5 bases). This CDR3 has 13 amino acids. Germline V lookup: CDR1 SGHRS, CDR2 YFSETQ. V lost 4 bases and J lost 4, with 11 bases in between. The CDR3 DNA follows: TGCGCCAGCAGCCCCCGGGACGGCACTGAAGCTTTCTTT. Its protein product is CASSPRDGTEAFF.

The chain uses TRBV5-1 and TRBJ1-6, with 7 bases matching TRBD1. The trim removed 4 bases at V and 7 bases at J, leaving 5 bases unmatched. The CDR3 is 14 residues long. CDR1 is SGHRS, CDR2 YFSETQ, per germline. For the CDR3, the DNA is TGCGCCAGCAGCCCCGGGACAGAGAATTCACCCCTCCACTTT. It specifies CASSPGTENSPLHF.

The V call is TRBV12-3 or TRBV12-4, the J call TRBJ1-5, with a tentative D call TRBD1 (5 bases). The CDR3 covers 13 residues. Trimming pared 5 bases from V and 11 bases from J, leaving 16 bases between. The DNA for the CDR3 is TGTGCCAGCAGTCTATCCTCCCCGGGGGCCCAGCATTTT. Its protein product is CASSLSSPGAQHF.

This clonotype was seen repeatedly, ten times or more. The chain links TRBV12-3 or TRBV12-4 to TRBJ2-2; 7 bases line up with TRBD2. This CDR3 contains 15 residues. The junction had 3 bases not matched to a gene; V was cut back by 1 base and J by 4 bases. The CDR3 spells CASSLVGGGTGELFF. In nucleotides, the CDR3 is TGTGCCAGCAGTTTAGTCGGCGGGGGCACCGGGGAGCTGTTTTTT.

This clonotype was observed a few times. This sequence joins TRBV19 and TRBJ1-1; D is unresolved. The V end lost 2 bases, the J end lost 1 base, and 8 bases lay between the germline ends. CDR3 length: 14 residues. From germline, CDR1 is LNHDA and CDR2 SQIVND (reference sequence). CDR3 sequence: CASSIRDGNTEAFF. In nucleotides, the CDR3 is TGTGCCAGTAGTATAAGGGATGGGAACACTGAAGCTTTCTTT.

The chain couples TRBV6-4 to TRBJ2-1; weak D call: TRBD2 (7 bases). This CDR3 has 17 amino acids. V lost 8 bases and J 0 bases, leaving 20 bases between the germline ends. The V gene's germline CDR1 is MRHNA and CDR2 SNTAGT. The DNA for the CDR3 is TGTGCCAGCGCCCAAACCCGGGGGGCCGTCTCCTACAATGAGCAGTTCTTC. Protein sequence: CASAQTRGAVSYNEQFF.

This clonotype was counted only a few times. J is TRBJ2-1 and V is TRBV7-9; TRBD2 agrees at 10 bases. Trimming at V came to 5 bases and at J to 7 bases, leaving 14 bases not matched to a gene. Looked up from germline, CDR1 is SEHNR and CDR2 is FQNEAQ (reference sequence). The CDR3 totals 17 residues. The DNA for the CDR3 is TGTGCCAGCAGCCCAGCGGGGGGGAGTAAGGATATGAATGAGCAGTTCTTC. It specifies CASSPAGGSKDMNEQFF. Filled out from reference TRBV7-9 and TRBJ2-1, the complete variable domain reads DTGVSQNPRHKITKRGQNVTFRCDPISEHNRLYWYRQTLGQGPEFLTYFQNEAQLEKSRLLSDRFSAERPKGSFSTLEIQRTEQGDSAMYLCASSPAGGSKDMNEQFFGPGTRLTVL.

This clonotype was observed a few times. J is TRBJ1-5 and V is TRBV2; TRBD1 agrees at 8 bases. With 2 bases clipped from V and 2 bases from J, the junction kept 5 bases outside the gene matches. This CDR3 contains 16 residues. CDR1 SNHLY and CDR2 FYNNEI come from the germline V gene. The CDR3: CASSESTGGGNQPQHF. CDR3 sequence (DNA): TGTGCCAGCAGTGAAAGTACAGGGGGTGGCAATCAGCCCCAGCATTTT.